The T cell receptor beta chain described here comes from a study of cytomegalovirus exposure and HLA in healthy donors. This CDR3 region has 15 residues. Trimming removed 5 bases from V and 3 bases from J; junction bases left unmatched: 9. Germline V lookup: CDR1 SGHRS, CDR2 YFSETQ. This clone was detected a few times. This PCR relied on a set of 60 Vbeta primers and 13 Jbeta primers. Measured with immunoSEQ multiplex PCR; TCRdb has only the in-frame clones, and not every one. The sample has under 90,000 clones; about 71% are singletons. Material: PBMCs. The receptor comes from a woman in her forties or fifties in good health and CMV-seropositive. The chain links TRBV5-1 to TRBJ2-7; TRBD1 aligns across 9 bases. The CDR3 is CASRGTGHKVYEQYF. The CDR3 coding sequence is TGCGCCAGCAGGGGGACAGGGCATAAAGTCTACGAGCAGTACTTC.